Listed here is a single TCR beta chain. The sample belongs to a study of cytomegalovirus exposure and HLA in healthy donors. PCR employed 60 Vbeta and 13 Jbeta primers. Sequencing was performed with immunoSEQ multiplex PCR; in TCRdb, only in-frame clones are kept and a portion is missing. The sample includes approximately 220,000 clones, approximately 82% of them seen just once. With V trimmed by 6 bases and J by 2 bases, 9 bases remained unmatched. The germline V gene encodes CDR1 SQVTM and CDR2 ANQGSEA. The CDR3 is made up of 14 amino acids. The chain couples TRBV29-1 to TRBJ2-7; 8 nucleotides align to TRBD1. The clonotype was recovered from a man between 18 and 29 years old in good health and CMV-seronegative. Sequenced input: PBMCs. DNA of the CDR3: TGCAGCGTAACGGACAGGGAATTTGCCTACGAGCAGTACTTC. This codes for CSVTDREFAYEQYF.